The entry that follows covers one T cell receptor beta chain sequence. The sample originates from a study of blood T cell repertoires in COVID-19. Study background: Samples came from the United States, Italy and Spain, spanning acute and convalescent COVID-19.

Assay: immunoSEQ multiplex PCR; the TCRdb copy retains only in-frame clones and omits some. Altogether about 190,000 clones are present, about nine tenths being singletons, with the ten largest covering around 7%. V was pared by 0 bases and J by 3 bases, with 4 bases of the junction left unmatched. The CDR3 runs 16 residues. CDR1 is SGHRS and CDR2 is YFSETQ in the germline V gene. This chain uses TRBV5-1 with TRBJ2-7, with 12 bases fitting TRBD2. The sequence derives from a man aged 35 to 55 with acute or convalescent COVID-19. Input material: peripheral blood. DNA for the CDR3: TGCGCCAGCAGCTTGGTGACTAGCGGGGGAATCTACGAGCAGTACTTC. This gives the protein CASSLVTSGGIYEQYF.